Listed below are T cell receptor beta chains from one sample, sequenced in a study of CD8 T cells in Susac syndrome. MiXCR, applied by TCRdb to the immunoSEQ multiplex PCR reads, yields one record per CDR3 protein. The table records around 150,000 distinct CDR3 sequences, around 93% of them present only once. The sequenced sample consisted of CD4+ T cells from PBMCs. The receptors originated from a human donor in good health. Each CDR3 is given with its conserved first and last residue. D genes are given only for firm matches. Only some rows state a clone size, as once, few, many or a class for expanded clones.

d_gene: NA; abundance: NA; v_gene: TRBV20-1; j_gene: TRBJ2-1; CDR3nt: TGCAGTGCTAGAGATAGCGCCCGGGCGGGGAACAATGAGCAGTTCTTC; CDR3aa: CSARDSARAGNNEQFF
d_gene: NA; abundance: NA; v_gene: TRBV9; j_gene: TRBJ1-2; CDR3nt: TGTGCCAGCAGGGCGGACGGAAACTATGGCTACACCTTC; CDR3aa: CASRADGNYGYTF
d_gene: TRBD1; abundance: NA; v_gene: TRBV12-3/TRBV12-4; j_gene: TRBJ1-5; CDR3nt: TGTGCCAGCAGTTGGGACAGGGGTTACCAGCCCCAGCATTTT; CDR3aa: CASSWDRGYQPQHF
d_gene: TRBD1; abundance: NA; v_gene: TRBV4-1; j_gene: TRBJ1-1; CDR3nt: TGCGCCAGCAGCCAGACGGGACAGGGGAACACTGAAGCTTTCTTT; CDR3aa: CASSQTGQGNTEAFF
d_gene: NA; abundance: NA; v_gene: TRBV10-2; j_gene: TRBJ1-2; CDR3nt: TGCGCCAGCAGTGACGGTAGACAGCCTAACTATGGCTACACCTTC; CDR3aa: CASSDGRQPNYGYTF
d_gene: NA; abundance: NA; v_gene: TRBV4-2; j_gene: TRBJ2-3; CDR3nt: TGTGCCAGCAGCCAAGAGGGGATCGCAGATACGCAGTATTTT; CDR3aa: CASSQEGIADTQYF
d_gene: NA; abundance: NA; v_gene: TRBV6-6; j_gene: TRBJ2-4; CDR3nt: TGTGCCAGCTCGTTTGTCAAAAACATTCAGTACTTC; CDR3aa: CASSFVKNIQYF
d_gene: TRBD2; abundance: NA; v_gene: TRBV3-1; j_gene: TRBJ2-5; CDR3nt: TGTGCCAGCAGCCGGGACCCGGCGGGGGGGTACCAAGAGACCCAGTACTTC; CDR3aa: CASSRDPAGGYQETQYF
d_gene: NA; abundance: NA; v_gene: TRBV13; j_gene: TRBJ2-5; CDR3nt: TGTGCCAGCAGCCCCTTAGGGAAGCGAGAGACCCAGTACTTC; CDR3aa: CASSPLGKRETQYF
d_gene: TRBD2; abundance: NA; v_gene: TRBV20-1; j_gene: TRBJ2-1; CDR3nt: TGCAGGGACCTAGCGGGGGGACCCCACGTTTCCTACAATGAGCAGTTCTTC; CDR3aa: CRDLAGGPHVSYNEQFF
d_gene: TRBD2; abundance: NA; v_gene: TRBV7-9; j_gene: TRBJ2-7; CDR3nt: TGTGCCAGCAGCGAAACTAGCGCTGGCTCCTACGAGCAGTACTTC; CDR3aa: CASSETSAGSYEQYF
d_gene: TRBD1; abundance: NA; v_gene: TRBV5-6; j_gene: TRBJ2-3; CDR3nt: TGTGCCAGCAGCTTGGGACACAGGGGGCATAGGAGAGATACGCAGTATTTT; CDR3aa: CASSLGHRGHRRDTQYF
d_gene: NA; abundance: NA; v_gene: TRBV20-1; j_gene: TRBJ2-6; CDR3nt: TGCAGTGCTAGAGATCAAACGCGGTCTGGGGCCAACGTCCTGACTTTC; CDR3aa: CSARDQTRSGANVLTF
d_gene: NA; abundance: NA; v_gene: TRBV20-1; j_gene: TRBJ2-1; CDR3nt: TGCAGTGCTAGAGGGGCCAGCGGCCACAATGAGCAGTTCTTC; CDR3aa: CSARGASGHNEQFF
d_gene: NA; abundance: NA; v_gene: TRBV2; j_gene: TRBJ2-1; CDR3nt: TGTGCCAGCAACCTTCTGGACAATGAGCAGTTCTTC; CDR3aa: CASNLLDNEQFF
d_gene: TRBD2; abundance: NA; v_gene: TRBV7-3; j_gene: TRBJ2-1; CDR3nt: TGTGCCAGCAGTCGTGGTCTAGCGGGGTGGGGTGAGCAGTTCTTC; CDR3aa: CASSRGLAGWGEQFF
d_gene: TRBD1; abundance: NA; v_gene: TRBV23-1; j_gene: TRBJ2-5; CDR3nt: TGCGCCAGCAGAACCGGGACAGGGTTGCGAGAGACCCAGTACTTC; CDR3aa: CASRTGTGLRETQYF
d_gene: NA; abundance: NA; v_gene: TRBV3-1; j_gene: TRBJ2-3; CDR3nt: TGTGCCAGCAGCCAAGATCCCCGACACACAGATACGCAGTATTTT; CDR3aa: CASSQDPRHTDTQYF
d_gene: NA; abundance: NA; v_gene: TRBV2; j_gene: TRBJ1-1; CDR3nt: TGTGCCAGCAGTGAACAGCAAACTGAAGCTTTCTTT; CDR3aa: CASSEQQTEAFF
d_gene: TRBD2; abundance: NA; v_gene: TRBV27; j_gene: TRBJ2-5; CDR3nt: TGTGCCAGCAGTTTAAGGGGTGGTCGGCGGGGGTTCTACCAAGAGACCCAGTACTTC; CDR3aa: CASSLRGGRRGFYQETQYF
d_gene: NA; abundance: NA; v_gene: TRBV7-2; j_gene: TRBJ2-1; CDR3nt: TGTGCCAGCAGCTTAGTCCTTGGACTACAGCTCTTC; CDR3aa: CASSLVLGLQLF
d_gene: TRBD2; abundance: NA; v_gene: TRBV20-1; j_gene: TRBJ2-3; CDR3nt: TGCAGTGCTAGAGATCCCAAGCGGGGGGGCACAGATACGCAGTATTTT; CDR3aa: CSARDPKRGGTDTQYF
d_gene: NA; abundance: NA; v_gene: TRBV30; j_gene: TRBJ1-3; CDR3nt: TGTGCCTGGAGTGTACTGGACACAGGAAACACCATATATTTT; CDR3aa: CAWSVLDTGNTIYF
d_gene: NA; abundance: NA; v_gene: TRBV6-5; j_gene: TRBJ1-2; CDR3nt: TGTGCCAGCAGTTACCGACAGGACCTCTATGGCTACACCTTC; CDR3aa: CASSYRQDLYGYTF
d_gene: NA; abundance: NA; v_gene: TRBV4-2; j_gene: TRBJ2-7; CDR3nt: TGTGCCAGCAGCCAGGGGGCCCACGAGCAGTACTTC; CDR3aa: CASSQGAHEQYF
d_gene: NA; abundance: NA; v_gene: TRBV7-3; j_gene: TRBJ2-3; CDR3nt: TGTGCCAGCAGCGTGGGTTACCTAGACACAGATACGCAGTATTTT; CDR3aa: CASSVGYLDTDTQYF
d_gene: NA; abundance: NA; v_gene: TRBV6-6; j_gene: TRBJ2-7; CDR3nt: TGTGCCAGCAGTTACGTTCCCCGCGGGGAGCAGTACTTC; CDR3aa: CASSYVPRGEQYF
d_gene: TRBD2; abundance: NA; v_gene: TRBV4-1; j_gene: TRBJ2-1; CDR3nt: TGCGCCAGCAGCCAGGGGCGACTAGCGGGGGGGGAGCAGTTCTTC; CDR3aa: CASSQGRLAGGEQFF
d_gene: TRBD2; abundance: NA; v_gene: TRBV5-1; j_gene: TRBJ2-3; CDR3nt: TGCGCCAGCAGCTTTTCACTAGCGGGGGGTCCGCAGTATTTT; CDR3aa: CASSFSLAGGPQYF
d_gene: TRBD1; abundance: once; v_gene: TRBV29-1; j_gene: TRBJ1-1; CDR3nt: TGCAGCGTAGACAGGGGTGGGAACACTGAAGCTTTCTTT; CDR3aa: CSVDRGGNTEAFF
d_gene: NA; abundance: NA; v_gene: TRBV7-9; j_gene: TRBJ1-1; CDR3nt: TGTGCCAGCAGCGCCGGACAGTGGGTTGAAGCTTTCTTT; CDR3aa: CASSAGQWVEAFF
d_gene: NA; abundance: NA; v_gene: TRBV6-5; j_gene: TRBJ1-6; CDR3nt: TGTGCCAGCAGTTCCAACAGGGCGGATTCACCCCTCCACTTT; CDR3aa: CASSSNRADSPLHF
d_gene: TRBD1; abundance: NA; v_gene: TRBV5-1; j_gene: TRBJ1-1; CDR3nt: TGCGCCAGCAGCTTACGGACAGGGCAAAACACTGAAGCTTTCTTT; CDR3aa: CASSLRTGQNTEAFF
d_gene: NA; abundance: once; v_gene: TRBV10-3; j_gene: TRBJ2-6; CDR3nt: TGTGCCATACAACTGAACTCTGGGGCCAACGTCCTGACTTTC; CDR3aa: CAIQLNSGANVLTF
d_gene: NA; abundance: once; v_gene: TRBV7-7; j_gene: TRBJ2-2; CDR3nt: TGTGCCAGCAGCTTAGACGCGGGGAAAGCCGGGGAGCTGTTTTTT; CDR3aa: CASSLDAGKAGELFF
d_gene: NA; abundance: NA; v_gene: TRBV3-1; j_gene: TRBJ2-1; CDR3nt: TGTGCCAGCGGGACCTCTTCCTACAATGAGCAGTTCTTC; CDR3aa: CASGTSSYNEQFF
d_gene: TRBD2; abundance: NA; v_gene: TRBV9; j_gene: TRBJ2-5; CDR3nt: TGTGCCAGCAGCGTAGGGGCCCTAGCGGGTACCCGGGAGACCCAGTACTTC; CDR3aa: CASSVGALAGTRETQYF
d_gene: NA; abundance: NA; v_gene: TRBV7-8; j_gene: TRBJ1-5; CDR3nt: TGTGCCAGCACTTCGGGACAAATAACTTATAGCAATCAGCCCCAGCATTTT; CDR3aa: CASTSGQITYSNQPQHF
d_gene: NA; abundance: NA; v_gene: TRBV7-9; j_gene: TRBJ1-2; CDR3nt: TGTGCCAGCAGCCGATTGCAGGGAATCAACACCTTC; CDR3aa: CASSRLQGINTF
d_gene: NA; abundance: NA; v_gene: TRBV28; j_gene: TRBJ1-1; CDR3nt: TGTGCCAGCAGCGACTGGGTGGCAAACACTGAAGCTTTCTTT; CDR3aa: CASSDWVANTEAFF
d_gene: NA; abundance: NA; v_gene: TRBV7-2; j_gene: TRBJ1-1; CDR3nt: TGTGCCAGCAGCCCTTCTGTGGTTGACACTGAAGCTTTCTTT; CDR3aa: CASSPSVVDTEAFF
d_gene: TRBD1; abundance: NA; v_gene: TRBV29-1; j_gene: TRBJ2-7; CDR3nt: TGCAGCGTTGAAAATACAGGGGGCCGTACCTACGAGCAGTACTTC; CDR3aa: CSVENTGGRTYEQYF
d_gene: NA; abundance: once; v_gene: TRBV29-1; j_gene: TRBJ2-3; CDR3nt: TGCAGCGGGACGGGACGCACAGATACGCAGTATTTT; CDR3aa: CSGTGRTDTQYF
d_gene: NA; abundance: NA; v_gene: TRBV6-1; j_gene: TRBJ2-7; CDR3nt: TGTGCCAGCAGTAACCCGGGCTACGAGCAGTACTTC; CDR3aa: CASSNPGYEQYF
d_gene: TRBD1; abundance: NA; v_gene: TRBV27; j_gene: TRBJ1-5; CDR3nt: TGTGCCAGCAGTTTGGACAGGGGAAGCAATCAGCCCCAGCATTTT; CDR3aa: CASSLDRGSNQPQHF
d_gene: NA; abundance: once; v_gene: TRBV29-1; j_gene: TRBJ2-5; CDR3nt: TGCAGCGTTGAATCCGCGAGGGAGACCCAGTACTTC; CDR3aa: CSVESARETQYF
d_gene: TRBD2; abundance: NA; v_gene: TRBV20-1; j_gene: TRBJ2-7; CDR3nt: TGCAGTGCTAAAGCTAGCGGGGGGGATCCGCACTACTTC; CDR3aa: CSAKASGGDPHYF
d_gene: TRBD2; abundance: NA; v_gene: TRBV9; j_gene: TRBJ2-7; CDR3nt: TGTGCCAGCAGCGTAGGTCACGGGGGACTAGCTTCGCACGAGCAGTACTTC; CDR3aa: CASSVGHGGLASHEQYF
d_gene: NA; abundance: NA; v_gene: TRBV2; j_gene: TRBJ1-1; CDR3nt: TGTGCCAGCAGTTATGGCCTGGGGACGACTGAAGCTTTCTTT; CDR3aa: CASSYGLGTTEAFF
d_gene: NA; abundance: NA; v_gene: TRBV2; j_gene: TRBJ1-4; CDR3nt: TGTGCCAGCAGTGAAGCAGGGGTTGAAAAACTGTTTTTT; CDR3aa: CASSEAGVEKLFF
d_gene: NA; abundance: NA; v_gene: TRBV7-3; j_gene: TRBJ2-1; CDR3nt: TGTGCCAGCAGCGTACAGGGAGGCAATGAGCAGTTCTTC; CDR3aa: CASSVQGGNEQFF
d_gene: TRBD1; abundance: NA; v_gene: TRBV23-1; j_gene: TRBJ2-7; CDR3nt: TGCGCCAGCAGTCAATCGGGGGACAGGGGGATCCACGAGCAGTACTTC; CDR3aa: CASSQSGDRGIHEQYF
d_gene: TRBD1; abundance: NA; v_gene: TRBV18; j_gene: TRBJ2-7; CDR3nt: TGTGCCAGCTCACCATCATCAGGGGGATCCTACGAGCAGTACTTC; CDR3aa: CASSPSSGGSYEQYF
d_gene: NA; abundance: NA; v_gene: TRBV12-3/TRBV12-4; j_gene: TRBJ2-1; CDR3nt: TGTGCCAGCAGTATCTTCGGTGCCAATGAGCAGTTCTTC; CDR3aa: CASSIFGANEQFF
d_gene: NA; abundance: NA; v_gene: TRBV5-1; j_gene: TRBJ2-1; CDR3nt: TGCGCCAGCAGCTTGGATGGGCCGCGGGGTGAGCAGTTCTTC; CDR3aa: CASSLDGPRGEQFF
d_gene: TRBD2; abundance: NA; v_gene: TRBV6-1; j_gene: TRBJ2-5; CDR3nt: TGTGCCAGCAGTCAAGCGGGGGAGACCCAGTACTTC; CDR3aa: CASSQAGETQYF
d_gene: TRBD1; abundance: NA; v_gene: TRBV6-5; j_gene: TRBJ2-7; CDR3nt: TGTGCCAGCAGTTCCGCCGGGACAGGGCTCTACGAGCAGTACTTC; CDR3aa: CASSSAGTGLYEQYF
d_gene: NA; abundance: NA; v_gene: TRBV30; j_gene: TRBJ2-2; CDR3nt: TGTGCCTGGAGAGAACAGAACACCGGGGAGCTGTTTTTT; CDR3aa: CAWREQNTGELFF